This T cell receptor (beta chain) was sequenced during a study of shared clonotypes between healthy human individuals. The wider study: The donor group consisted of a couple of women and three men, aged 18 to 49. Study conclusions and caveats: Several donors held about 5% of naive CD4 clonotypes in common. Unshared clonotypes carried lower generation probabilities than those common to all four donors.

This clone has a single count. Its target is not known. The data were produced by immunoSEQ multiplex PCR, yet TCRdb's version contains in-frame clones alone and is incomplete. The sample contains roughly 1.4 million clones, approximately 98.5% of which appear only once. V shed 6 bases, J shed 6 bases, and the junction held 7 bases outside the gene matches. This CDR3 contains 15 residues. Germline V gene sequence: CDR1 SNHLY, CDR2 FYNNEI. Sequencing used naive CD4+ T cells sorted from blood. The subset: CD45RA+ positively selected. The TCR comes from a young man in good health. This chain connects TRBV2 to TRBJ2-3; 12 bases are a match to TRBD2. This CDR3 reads CASSASGRAFDTQYF. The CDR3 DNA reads TGTGCCAGCAGCGCTAGCGGGAGGGCGTTTGATACGCAGTATTTT.